This T cell receptor (beta chain) was obtained from a study of cytomegalovirus exposure and HLA in healthy donors. Losses at the gene ends were 3 bases for V and 15 bases for J; bases not matched to a gene: 11. The CDR3 spans 14 residues. The germline V gene encodes CDR1 SGHDT and CDR2 YYEEEE. This PCR relied on a set of 60 Vbeta primers and 13 Jbeta primers. TCRdb keeps only in-frame clones here, not all; method: immunoSEQ multiplex PCR. Among about 130,000 clones, approximately 69% were seen once, and the ten largest hold around 7%. The sample taken for sequencing was PBMCs. The chain combines TRBV5-6 with TRBJ2-1; TRBD1 matches at 11 bases. This clonotype was obtained from a man aged 40-49 years in good health and CMV-seropositive. CDR3 sequence: CASSYRTGGSARFF. The CDR3 nucleotides read TGTGCCAGCAGCTACCGGACAGGGGGCTCCGCAAGGTTCTTC.